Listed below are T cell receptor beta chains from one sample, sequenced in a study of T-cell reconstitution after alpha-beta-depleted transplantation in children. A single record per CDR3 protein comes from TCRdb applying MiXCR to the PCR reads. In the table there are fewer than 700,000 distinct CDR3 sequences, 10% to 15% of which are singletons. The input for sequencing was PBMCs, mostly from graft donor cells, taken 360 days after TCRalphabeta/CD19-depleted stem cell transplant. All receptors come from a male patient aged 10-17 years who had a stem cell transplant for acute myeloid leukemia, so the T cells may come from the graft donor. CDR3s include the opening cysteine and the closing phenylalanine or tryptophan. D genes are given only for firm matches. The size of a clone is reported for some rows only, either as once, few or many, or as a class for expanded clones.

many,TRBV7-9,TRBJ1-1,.,TGTGCCAGCAGCCTTCCCACTGAAGCTTTCTTT,CASSLPTEAFF
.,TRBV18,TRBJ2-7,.,TGTGCCAGCGGAGTCCTCAAAGGCTCCTACGAGCAGTACTTC,CASGVLKGSYEQYF
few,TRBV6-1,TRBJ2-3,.,TGTGCCAGCAGTCCCGTAACAACAGATACGCAGTATTTT,CASSPVTTDTQYF
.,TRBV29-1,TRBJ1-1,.,TGCAGCGTTGTCGGGCCGGGGGTGTGGGCTGAAGCTTTCTTT,CSVVGPGVWAEAFF
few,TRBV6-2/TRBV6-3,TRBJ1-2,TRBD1,TGTGCCAGCAGTCGAGGGACAGGGAATTCTGGCTACACCTTC,CASSRGTGNSGYTF
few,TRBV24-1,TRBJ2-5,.,TGTGCCACCAGTGATTTACAGGGTGTAACGGAGACCCAGTACTTC,CATSDLQGVTETQYF
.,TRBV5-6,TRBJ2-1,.,TGTGCCACCTCTGCCCCGAACCAACGAAGGAACAATGAGCAGTTCTTC,CATSAPNQRRNNEQFF
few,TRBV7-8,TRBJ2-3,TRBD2,TGTGCCAGCAGCTTGGCCGGGACTAGCCCTCCAGATACGCAGTATTTT,CASSLAGTSPPDTQYF
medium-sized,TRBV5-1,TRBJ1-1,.,TGCGCCAGCAGTCTTCGGGGAAGCACTGAAGCTTTCTTT,CASSLRGSTEAFF
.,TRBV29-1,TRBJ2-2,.,TGCAGCGTTGGTAACTCTAACACCGGGGAGCTGTTTTTT,CSVGNSNTGELFF
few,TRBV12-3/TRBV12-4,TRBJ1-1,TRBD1,TGTGCCAGCAGGTGGACAGGGGTTGAAGCTTTCTTT,CASRWTGVEAFF
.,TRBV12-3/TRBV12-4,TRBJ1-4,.,TGTGCCAGCAGTCCCGCCCTTGACAGTGGGAATGAAAAACTGTTTTTT,CASSPALDSGNEKLFF
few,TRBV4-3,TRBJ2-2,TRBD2,TGCGCCAGCAGCCAAGTTCTACCGGGACTAGCGCCGGCGAACACCGGGGAGCTGTTTTTT,CASSQVLPGLAPANTGELFF
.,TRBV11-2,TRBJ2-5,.,TGTGCCAGCAGCCCTAGGGGCGCCGAAGAGACCCAGTACTTC,CASSPRGAEETQYF
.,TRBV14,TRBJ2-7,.,TGTGCCAGCAGCCAAGAGGCTGAGGTCCTGAGCTCCTACGAGCAGTACTTC,CASSQEAEVLSSYEQYF
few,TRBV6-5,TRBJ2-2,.,TGTGCCAGCAGTTATAGCCCAGGGTCGAACACCGGGGAGCTGTTTTTT,CASSYSPGSNTGELFF
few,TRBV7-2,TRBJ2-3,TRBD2,TGTGCCAGCAGCTCTACCCCGGGACTAGCGAGAGATACGCAGTATTTT,CASSSTPGLARDTQYF
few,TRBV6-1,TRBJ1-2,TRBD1,TGTGCCAGCAGCTCCGGGACAGGGATTTATGGCTACACCTTC,CASSSGTGIYGYTF
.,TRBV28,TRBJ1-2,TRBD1,TGTGCCAGCAGGGAAGTGGCCGGGACAGGGTCTGGCTACACCTTC,CASREVAGTGSGYTF
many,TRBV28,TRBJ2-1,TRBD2,TGTGCCAGCAGTCTACTAGCGCTACCCTACAATGAGCAGTTCTTC,CASSLLALPYNEQFF
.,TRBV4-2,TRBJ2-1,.,TGTGCCAGCAGCCACGTCCCAGAACCTTACAATGAGCAGTTCTTC,CASSHVPEPYNEQFF
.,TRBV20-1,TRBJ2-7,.,TGCAGTGCGGCCAGTCGGGTAAATCACTACGAGCAGTACTTC,CSAASRVNHYEQYF
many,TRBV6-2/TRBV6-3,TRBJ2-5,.,TGTGCCAGCAGTTACTGGCTAGCTGGACCGAAGGAGACCCAGTACTTC,CASSYWLAGPKETQYF